This passage covers 7 T cell receptor beta chains from one sample sequenced in a study of T cell responses to AZD1222 COVID-19 vaccine. Sequencing used immunoSEQ multiplex PCR; TCRdb keeps in-frame clones, though not all of them. The data contain roughly 77,000 clones, more than 85% of them singletons. Sample: peripheral blood, taken on day 0 of AZD1222 vaccination. These receptors were collected from an adult in good health.

V gene TRBV10-3 combines with J gene TRBJ2-3, with D tentatively TRBD2 (6 bases). This CDR3 contains 15 residues. The V end was cut by 7 bases, the J end by 3 bases, with 17 bases between. Germline-derived CDR1 and CDR2 are ENHRY and SYGVKD. The CDR3 region has the DNA TGTGCCATCACTCAAAAAGGTGGGAGGACAGATACGCAGTATTTT. As protein: CAITQKGGRTDTQYF.

V and J are TRBV15 and TRBJ1-3; D is ambiguous. CDR3 length: 16 amino acids. Trimming stripped 1 base from V and 0 bases from J, with 10 bases between. Per the germline V gene, CDR1 is LNHNV and CDR2 is YYDKDF (reference sequence). The CDR3 is CATSRGDTTSGNTIYF. The CDR3, as DNA: TGTGCCACCAGCAGAGGAGACACCACCTCTGGAAACACCATATATTTT.

The chain uses TRBV2 and TRBJ1-5, with 9 bases identical to TRBD1. Germline loops: CDR1 SNHLY, CDR2 FYNNEI. This CDR3 has 18 amino acids. V was clipped by 6 bases and J by 1 base; unmatched bases: 13. The CDR3 DNA sequence: TGTGCCAGCAGCCGGAACCGGGACAGGGTAAGGAGCAATCAGCCCCAGCATTTT. This gives the protein CASSRNRDRVRSNQPQHF.

The chain joins TRBV10-3 to TRBJ1-2, with D possibly TRBD1 on 5 matching bases. Germline lookup yields CDR1 ENHRY and CDR2 SYGVKD. This CDR3 region has 13 residues. V shed 3 bases and J shed 4 bases, with 9 bases lying between them. As DNA, the CDR3 is TGTGCCATCAGTGAAGCAGGGACCTATGGCTACACCTTC. This gives the protein CAISEAGTYGYTF.

The chain links TRBV2 to TRBJ2-7; TRBD1 might be the D (6 bases). CDR3 length: 13 amino acids. CDR1 is SNHLY, CDR2 FYNNEI, per germline. V was clipped by 5 bases and J by 0 bases, with 8 bases between them. CDR3 protein: CASSQDSSYEQYF. CDR3 in DNA: TGTGCCAGCAGTCAGGACAGCTCCTACGAGCAGTACTTC.

This chain connects TRBV2 to TRBJ1-1; the match to TRBD1 covers 7 bases. The germline gives CDR1 SNHLY, CDR2 FYNNEI. This CDR3 is built from 14 residues. J gave up 5 bases and V 3 bases, and 6 bases lay outside the gene matches. CDR3 bases: TGTGCCAGCAGTGAGGCAGGGGGGGGGACTGAAGCTTTCTTT. It yields the protein CASSEAGGGTEAFF.

This chain joins TRBV18 and TRBJ1-5, with D possibly TRBD1 on 6 matching bases. The CDR3 covers 15 residues. Germline CDR1 and CDR2: KGHSH and LQKENI. Between the trimmed V and J ends, which lost 1 base and 2 bases, there was a span of 9 bases. The CDR3 protein is CASSPLAGGNQPQHF. Here the CDR3 DNA reads TGTGCCAGCTCACCACTTGCAGGGGGCAATCAGCCCCAGCATTTT.